These T cell receptor beta chains were read from a single sample in a study of T-cell reconstitution after alpha-beta-depleted transplantation in children. MiXCR, applied by TCRdb to the PCR reads, yields one record per CDR3 protein. The top ten hold about 1.1% of the sample, which has roughly 590,000 distinct CDR3 sequences, roughly 17% seen once. The source was PBMCs from the stem cell graft donor, collected from the stem cell graft. Receptors were obtained from a human donor who donated a stem cell graft to a child with acute myeloid leukemia. CDR3s include the opening cysteine and the closing phenylalanine or tryptophan. The D gene is left open where the match is weak.

v_call: TRBV15; d_call: TRBD1; j_call: TRBJ2-5; cdr3_aa: CATSTRTGEETQYF
v_call: TRBV12-5; d_call: -; j_call: TRBJ2-7; cdr3_aa: CASGPGHPYEQYF
v_call: TRBV12-3/TRBV12-4; d_call: -; j_call: TRBJ2-1; cdr3_aa: CASRLSGTSVFF
v_call: TRBV20-1; d_call: -; j_call: TRBJ2-1; cdr3_aa: CSARLTDYNEQFF
v_call: TRBV20-1; d_call: TRBD2; j_call: TRBJ2-1; cdr3_aa: CSASASGGSHNEQFF
v_call: TRBV7-3; d_call: -; j_call: TRBJ2-1; cdr3_aa: CASSLTRSSYNEQFF
v_call: TRBV7-9; d_call: -; j_call: TRBJ1-2; cdr3_aa: CASGTSDGYTF
v_call: TRBV12-3/TRBV12-4; d_call: TRBD1; j_call: TRBJ2-7; cdr3_aa: CASRQGAYEQYF
v_call: TRBV7-2; d_call: -; j_call: TRBJ2-7; cdr3_aa: CASSAAPYEQYF
v_call: TRBV6-5; d_call: -; j_call: TRBJ2-1; cdr3_aa: CASSYSRVTAYNEQFF
v_call: TRBV20-1; d_call: -; j_call: TRBJ1-6; cdr3_aa: CSARDEGGSYNSPLHF
v_call: TRBV7-9; d_call: -; j_call: TRBJ2-7; cdr3_aa: CASSLVSGNQDEQYF
v_call: TRBV20-1; d_call: -; j_call: TRBJ1-1; cdr3_aa: CSLTGNTEAFF
v_call: TRBV7-9; d_call: -; j_call: TRBJ1-1; cdr3_aa: CASGGLMNTEAFF
v_call: TRBV20-1; d_call: -; j_call: TRBJ1-6; cdr3_aa: CSASTGSSYNSPLHF
v_call: TRBV5-1; d_call: -; j_call: TRBJ1-6; cdr3_aa: CASSDRNNSPLHF
v_call: TRBV10-3; d_call: TRBD2; j_call: TRBJ2-2; cdr3_aa: CAITPGLAEANTGELFF
v_call: TRBV12-3/TRBV12-4; d_call: -; j_call: TRBJ1-6; cdr3_aa: CASKPGPTGTSHF
v_call: TRBV9; d_call: TRBD2; j_call: TRBJ2-4; cdr3_aa: CASSGEGTSGGMDIQYF
v_call: TRBV20-1; d_call: TRBD1; j_call: TRBJ2-7; cdr3_aa: CSASVTGGSREQYF
v_call: TRBV15; d_call: TRBD1; j_call: TRBJ1-3; cdr3_aa: CATSRDRASGNTIYF
v_call: TRBV5-6; d_call: -; j_call: TRBJ2-5; cdr3_aa: CASSYSSETLYF
v_call: TRBV4-1; d_call: -; j_call: TRBJ1-5; cdr3_aa: CASSQGAWDQPQHF
v_call: TRBV10-3; d_call: TRBD2; j_call: TRBJ2-2; cdr3_aa: CAMTGGGTGELFF
v_call: TRBV20-1; d_call: TRBD1; j_call: TRBJ2-1; cdr3_aa: CSARWGQGDEQFF
v_call: TRBV5-1; d_call: TRBD1; j_call: TRBJ2-5; cdr3_aa: CASSTGTGYLQTQYF
v_call: TRBV10-3; d_call: -; j_call: TRBJ2-1; cdr3_aa: CAISRGSGNNEQFF
v_call: TRBV12-3/TRBV12-4; d_call: -; j_call: TRBJ1-1; cdr3_aa: CASSQHTYTEAFF
v_call: TRBV7-9; d_call: TRBD1; j_call: TRBJ1-1; cdr3_aa: CASSSETGKESEAFF
v_call: TRBV5-1; d_call: -; j_call: TRBJ2-5; cdr3_aa: CASRVQGLQETQYF
v_call: TRBV7-9; d_call: -; j_call: TRBJ2-2; cdr3_aa: CASSVEPSLNTGELFF
v_call: TRBV15; d_call: TRBD1; j_call: TRBJ2-7; cdr3_aa: CATRPGQGENEQYF
v_call: TRBV7-8; d_call: -; j_call: TRBJ1-5; cdr3_aa: CASSFQTENQPQHF
v_call: TRBV29-1; d_call: -; j_call: TRBJ2-2; cdr3_aa: CSVSAGETGELFF
v_call: TRBV20-1; d_call: -; j_call: TRBJ2-3; cdr3_aa: CSAVGAASTDTQYF
v_call: TRBV6-1; d_call: -; j_call: TRBJ2-7; cdr3_aa: CASSPYGGAGEQYF
v_call: TRBV6-2/TRBV6-3; d_call: -; j_call: TRBJ1-1; cdr3_aa: CASSYGPDEAFF
v_call: TRBV6-5; d_call: TRBD1; j_call: TRBJ2-5; cdr3_aa: CASSYSDRGRTQYF